The 8 T cell receptor beta chains reported below all come from one sample, sequenced in a study of blood T cell repertoires in COVID-19. Some clones are missing from TCRdb's copy, which holds only in-frame ones; the method was immunoSEQ multiplex PCR. Counted here are 250,000 to 300,000 clones, about nine tenths occurring once; the ten biggest clones make up 1.5% to 2%. The material sequenced was PBMCs or T cells enriched from blood (not recorded which). Receptors originate from a woman aged 40 to 50 who had recovered from COVID-19.

This chain links TRBV27 with TRBJ2-3, with 8 bases lining up with TRBD1. The CDR3 loop spans 14 amino acids. V shed 6 bases, J shed 5 bases, and the junction held 7 bases outside the gene matches. Germline values: CDR1 MNHEY, CDR2 SMNVEV (reference sequence). Written as DNA, the CDR3 is TGTGCCAGCAGGATTCAGGGGGCAGGAGATACGCAGTATTTT. Translating it yields CASRIQGAGDTQYF.

V is TRBV5-1 and J is TRBJ1-2, with unresolved D. The V end was cut by 1 base, the J end by 2 bases, with 6 bases between. The CDR3 contains 13 residues. CDR1 and CDR2 (germline): SGHRS, YFSETQ. The CDR3 reads CASSLSGNYGYTF. CDR3 nucleotide sequence: TGCGCCAGCAGCTTGTCCGGGAACTATGGCTACACCTTC.

The gene calls are TRBV7-2 and TRBJ1-2; a weak D match, TRBD1 (6 bases). The CDR3 has 14 amino acids. Germline V gene lookup returns CDR1 SGHTA and CDR2 FQGNSA. The germline V and J ends were trimmed by 5 bases and 5 bases, with 15 bases remaining between them. The CDR3 here is CASSPQGHHYGYTF. The DNA for the CDR3 is TGTGCCAGCAGCCCCCAGGGACACCATTATGGCTACACCTTC.

The chain couples TRBV9 to TRBJ2-3; a possible D gene is TRBD1 (7 bases). V was clipped by 1 base and J by 2 bases, with 14 bases between them. CDR1 is SGDLS, CDR2 YYNGEE, per germline. This CDR3 region has 16 residues. CDR3 nucleotide sequence: TGTGCCAGCAGCGTAACCCCCAGGGGGGCCACAGATACGCAGTATTTT. The encoded protein is CASSVTPRGATDTQYF.

The chain combines TRBV5-1 with TRBJ1-2; D not resolved. This CDR3 is 14 amino acids long. V was trimmed by 0 bases and J by 3 bases, leaving 9 bases between them. Germline V gives CDR1 SGHRS, CDR2 YFSETQ. The CDR3 sequence: CASSLALADYGYTF. CDR3 coding DNA: TGCGCCAGCAGCTTGGCTTTGGCAGACTATGGCTACACCTTC.

The count of this clone is one. The chain recombines TRBV11-3 with TRBJ2-2; tentatively, D is TRBD2 (7 bases). CDR3 size: 14 residues. Trimming stripped 3 bases from V and 4 bases from J, with 9 bases between. The germline gives CDR1 SGHNT, CDR2 YENEEA. The CDR3 here is CASSLGGLTGELFF. The CDR3 bases are TGTGCCAGCAGCTTGGGGGGGCTCACCGGGGAGCTGTTTTTT.

The rearrangement joins TRBV30 to TRBJ1-2; 7 bases align to TRBD1. Germline values: CDR1 GTSNPN, CDR2 SVGIG (reference sequence). V shed 0 bases, J shed 11 bases, and the junction held 15 bases outside the gene matches. This CDR3 region has 15 residues. The CDR3 DNA reads as TGTGCCTGGAGTGTACCGGACAGGATCCTGACTGGTTACACCTTC. Protein: CAWSVPDRILTGYTF.

With regard to this clone: In the same sample, other DNA sequences code for this CDR3. Written as DNA, the CDR3 is TGTGCCAGCAGCTTAGGTAGGACAGGGGATCAGCCCCAGCATTTT. As protein: CASSLGRTGDQPQHF. The chain combines TRBV7-8 with TRBJ1-5, with 9 bases fitting TRBD1. J gave up 5 bases and V 1 base, and 3 bases lay outside the gene matches. Looked up from germline, CDR1 is SGHVS and CDR2 is FQNEAQ. CDR3 length: 15 residues.